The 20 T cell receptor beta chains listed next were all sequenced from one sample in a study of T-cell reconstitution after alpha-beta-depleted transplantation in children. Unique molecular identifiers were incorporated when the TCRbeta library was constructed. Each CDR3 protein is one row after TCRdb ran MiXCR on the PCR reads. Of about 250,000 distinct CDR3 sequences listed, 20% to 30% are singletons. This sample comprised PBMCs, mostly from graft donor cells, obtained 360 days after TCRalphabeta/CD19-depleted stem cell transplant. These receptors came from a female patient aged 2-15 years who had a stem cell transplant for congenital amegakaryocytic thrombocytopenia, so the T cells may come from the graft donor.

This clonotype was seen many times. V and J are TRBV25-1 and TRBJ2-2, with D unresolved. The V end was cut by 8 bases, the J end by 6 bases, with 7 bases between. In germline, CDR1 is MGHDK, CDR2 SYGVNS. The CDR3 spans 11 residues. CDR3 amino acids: CASGVAGELFF. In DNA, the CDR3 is TGTGCCAGCGGCGTGGCCGGGGAGCTGTTTTTT.

CDR3 residues: CASIRAIRTPAKYF. The CDR3 bases are TGTGCCAGCATACGAGCGATCCGGACCCCGGCAAAGTACTTC. This chain links TRBV2 with TRBJ2-5; D gene ambiguous. Germline V lookup: CDR1 SNHLY, CDR2 FYNNEI. This CDR3 is built from 14 residues. V was pared by 7 bases and J by 12 bases, with 24 bases between.

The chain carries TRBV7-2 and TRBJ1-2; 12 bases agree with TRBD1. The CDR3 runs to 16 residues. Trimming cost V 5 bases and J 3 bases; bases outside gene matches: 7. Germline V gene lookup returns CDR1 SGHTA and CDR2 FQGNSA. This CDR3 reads CASSPMGQGADYGYTF. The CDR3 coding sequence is TGTGCCAGCAGCCCCATGGGACAGGGGGCGGACTATGGCTACACCTTC.

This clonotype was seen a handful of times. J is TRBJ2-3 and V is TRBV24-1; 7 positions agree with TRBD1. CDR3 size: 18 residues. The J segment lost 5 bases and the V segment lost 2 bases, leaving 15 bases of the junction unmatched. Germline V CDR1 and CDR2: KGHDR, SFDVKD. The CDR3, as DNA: TGTGCCACCAGTGATTGGAGTCCCCGGACAGGCGCAGGAGATACGCAGTATTTT. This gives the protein CATSDWSPRTGAGDTQYF.

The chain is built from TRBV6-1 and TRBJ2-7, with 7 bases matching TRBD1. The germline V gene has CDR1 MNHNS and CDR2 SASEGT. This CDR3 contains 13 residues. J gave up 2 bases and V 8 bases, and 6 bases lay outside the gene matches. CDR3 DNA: TGTGCCAGCGGCCCGGGACAGCCCTACGAGCAGTACTTC. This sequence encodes CASGPGQPYEQYF.

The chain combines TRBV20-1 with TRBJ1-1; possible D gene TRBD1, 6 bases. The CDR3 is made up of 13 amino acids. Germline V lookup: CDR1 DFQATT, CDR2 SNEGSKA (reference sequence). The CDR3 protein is CRGTGLRNTEAFF. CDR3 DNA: TGCAGGGGCACAGGGTTGCGGAACACTGAAGCTTTCTTT.

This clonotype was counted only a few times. The CDR3 nucleotides read TGTGCCAGCAGTAGTCAGGACAGCTACTCCTACAATGAGCAGTTCTTC. This encodes CASSSQDSYSYNEQFF. The rearrangement joins TRBV12-3 or TRBV12-4 to TRBJ2-1; TRBD1 might be the D (6 bases). This CDR3 is built from 16 residues. V dropped 5 bases and J dropped 0 bases, with 14 bases sitting between them.

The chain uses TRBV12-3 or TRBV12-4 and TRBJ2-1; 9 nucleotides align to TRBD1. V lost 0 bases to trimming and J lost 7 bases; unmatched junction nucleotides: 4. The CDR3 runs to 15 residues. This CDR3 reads CASSLAGTGRNEQFF. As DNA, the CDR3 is TGTGCCAGCAGTTTAGCTGGGACAGGGAGAAATGAGCAGTTCTTC.

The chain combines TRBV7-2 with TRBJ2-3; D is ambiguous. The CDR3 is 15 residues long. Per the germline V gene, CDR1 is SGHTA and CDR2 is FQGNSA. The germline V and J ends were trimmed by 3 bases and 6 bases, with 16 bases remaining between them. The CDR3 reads CASSFPGLSLDTQYF. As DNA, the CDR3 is TGTGCCAGCAGCTTCCCCGGGCTAAGCTTGGATACGCAGTATTTT.

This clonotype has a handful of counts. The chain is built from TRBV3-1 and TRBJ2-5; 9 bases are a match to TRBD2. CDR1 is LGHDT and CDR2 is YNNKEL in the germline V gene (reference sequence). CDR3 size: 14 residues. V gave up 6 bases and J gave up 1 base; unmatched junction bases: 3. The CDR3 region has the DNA TGTGCCAGCAGTCCTAGCGGGGTCCAAGAGACCCAGTACTTC. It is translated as CASSPSGVQETQYF.

CDR3 loop: CASSQRGDTGELFF. Written as DNA, the CDR3 is TGCGCCAGCAGCCAGCGGGGGGACACCGGGGAGCTGTTTTTT. The chain couples TRBV4-1 to TRBJ2-2, with 8 bases lining up with TRBD2. The CDR3 totals 14 residues. V was pared by 3 bases and J by 3 bases, with 0 bases of the junction left unmatched. The germline gives CDR1 MGHRA, CDR2 YSYEKL.

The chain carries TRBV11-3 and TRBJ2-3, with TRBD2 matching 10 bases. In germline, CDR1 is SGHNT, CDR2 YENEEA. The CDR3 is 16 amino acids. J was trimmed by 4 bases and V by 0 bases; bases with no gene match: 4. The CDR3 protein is CASSLDSGGPPDTQYF. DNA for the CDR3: TGTGCCAGCAGCTTAGATAGCGGGGGGCCGCCAGATACGCAGTATTTT.

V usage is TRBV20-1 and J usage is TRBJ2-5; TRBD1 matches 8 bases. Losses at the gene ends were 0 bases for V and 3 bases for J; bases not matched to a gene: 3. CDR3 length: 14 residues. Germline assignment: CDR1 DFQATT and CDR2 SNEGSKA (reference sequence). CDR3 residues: CSAREDRAEETQYF. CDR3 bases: TGCAGTGCTAGAGAGGACAGGGCCGAAGAGACCCAGTACTTC.

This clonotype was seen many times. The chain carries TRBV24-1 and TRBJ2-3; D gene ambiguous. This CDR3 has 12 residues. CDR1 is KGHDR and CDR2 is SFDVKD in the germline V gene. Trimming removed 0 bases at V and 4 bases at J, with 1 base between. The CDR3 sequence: CATSDLPDTQYF. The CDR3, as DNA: TGTGCCACCAGTGATTTGCCAGATACGCAGTATTTT.

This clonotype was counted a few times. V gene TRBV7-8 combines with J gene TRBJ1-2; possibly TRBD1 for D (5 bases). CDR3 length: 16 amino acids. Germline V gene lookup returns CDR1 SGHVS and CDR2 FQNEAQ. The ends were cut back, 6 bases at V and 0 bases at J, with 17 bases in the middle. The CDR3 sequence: CASSPRQGRTNYGYTF. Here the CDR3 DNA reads TGTGCCAGCAGTCCGCGGCAGGGCCGAACTAACTATGGCTACACCTTC.

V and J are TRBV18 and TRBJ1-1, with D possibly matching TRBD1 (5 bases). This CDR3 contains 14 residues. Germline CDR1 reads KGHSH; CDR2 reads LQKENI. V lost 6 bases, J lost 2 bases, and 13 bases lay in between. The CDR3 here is CASSPSRVNTEAFF. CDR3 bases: TGTGCCAGCTCTCCGAGCAGGGTAAACACTGAAGCTTTCTTT.

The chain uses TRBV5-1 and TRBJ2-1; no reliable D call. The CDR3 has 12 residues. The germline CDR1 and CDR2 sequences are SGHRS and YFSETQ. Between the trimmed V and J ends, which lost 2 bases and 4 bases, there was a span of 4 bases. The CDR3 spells CASSFLYNEQFF. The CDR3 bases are TGCGCCAGCAGCTTTTTGTACAATGAGCAGTTCTTC. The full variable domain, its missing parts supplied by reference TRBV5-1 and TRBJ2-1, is KAGVTQTPRYLIKTRGQQVTLSCSPISGHRSVSWYQQTPGQGLQFLFEYFSETQRNKGNFPGRFSGRQFSNSRSEMNVSTLELGDSALYLCASSFLYNEQFFGPGTRLTVL.

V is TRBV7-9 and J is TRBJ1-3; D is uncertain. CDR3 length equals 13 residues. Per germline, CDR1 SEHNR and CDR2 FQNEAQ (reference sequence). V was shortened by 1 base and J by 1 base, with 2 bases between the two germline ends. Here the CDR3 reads CASSLESGNTIYF. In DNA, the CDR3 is TGTGCCAGCAGCTTAGAATCTGGAAACACCATATATTTT.

For the CDR3, the DNA is TGTGCCAGCAGCTTGAGTAGGTTGGCGGGAACTAGCACAGATACGCAGTATTTT. Translated: CASSLSRLAGTSTDTQYF. This chain links TRBV11-2 with TRBJ2-3; a weak D match, TRBD2 (6 bases). CDR1 is SGHAT, CDR2 FQNNGV, per germline. The CDR3 sequence is 18 residues long. V lost 3 bases, J lost 0 bases, and 19 bases lay in between.

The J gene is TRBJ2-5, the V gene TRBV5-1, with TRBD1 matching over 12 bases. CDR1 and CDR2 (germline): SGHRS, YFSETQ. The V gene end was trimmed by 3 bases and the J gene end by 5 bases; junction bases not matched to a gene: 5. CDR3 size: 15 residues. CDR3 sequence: CASSSGTGGQETQYF. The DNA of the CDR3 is TGCGCCAGCAGCTCCGGGACAGGGGGCCAGGAGACCCAGTACTTC.